This TCR beta chain comes out of a study of blood T cell repertoires in COVID-19. About the research overall: Acute-phase and convalescent COVID-19 samples originated in the United States, Italy and Spain. Nucleic acid was either cDNA or gDNA, and it came from T cells, B-cell-depleted T cells, or PBMCs.

Methods used by the authors: Scientists estimated how many nucleated cells there were by amplifying reference gene primers. Using immunoSEQ multiplex PCR, the repertoire was profiled, and TCRdb retains in-frame clones only, with some absent. V and J calls and clone size are as listed in that table; D and trimming were resolved from the DNA. The sample shows approximately 230,000 clones, roughly 82% of them seen only once. This CDR3 has 14 residues. The junction had 3 bases not matched to a gene; V was cut back by 1 base and J by 6 bases. CDR1 is SGHTA and CDR2 is FQGNSA in the germline V gene. This clonotype was sampled from an elderly woman with active or convalescent COVID-19. The chain links TRBV7-2 to TRBJ1-2; 9 bases fit TRBD1. Sequenced: peripheral blood. The CDR3 spells CASSLVGTGNGYTF. The CDR3 nucleotides read TGTGCCAGCAGCTTAGTGGGGACAGGGAATGGCTACACCTTC.